Sequencing of this T cell receptor beta chain was carried out in a study of immune heterogeneity within non-small cell lung tumors. This clonotype was counted ten times or more. Its antigen remains unknown. The CDR3 is made up of 15 amino acids. From germline, CDR1 is SGHRS and CDR2 YFSETQ. The junction had 6 bases not matched to a gene; V was cut back by 0 bases and J by 4 bases. TCR beta CDR3 was amplified by multiplex PCR using 32 V and 13 J primers. TCRdb itself ran the multiplex PCR reads through MiXCR, one entry per CDR3 protein. The repertoire holds 12,000 to 15,000 distinct CDR3 sequences, under 35% seen once, with approximately 14% in the top ten. Bulk tumor genomic DNA served as template, at 600 ng per sample. Several biopsies per primary tumor, spaced far apart, were taken during surgery. Patients went through curative surgery, and their non-small cell lung cancer was untreated and newly diagnosed.

Study-level findings and limits: Comparison across individual patients showed largely distinct high-frequency T-cell receptor beta clonotypes. Statistically, local T-cell clonality exhibited a moderate yet significant correlation with local tumor mutational burden (R about 0.3).

The chain combines TRBV5-1 with TRBJ1-1; 7 nucleotides line up with TRBD1. Material: lung tumor tissue. The clonotype was recovered from a woman in her fifties or sixties with non-small cell lung cancer. CDR3 sequence reads: CASSLAAGGATEAFF. CDR3 coding DNA: TGCGCCAGCAGCTTGGCCGCAGGGGGGGCCACTGAAGCTTTCTTT.